This TCR beta chain was sequenced in a study of blood T cell repertoires in COVID-19. Study overall: Samples of COVID-19 (acute and convalescent) were obtained from the United States, Italy and Spain. T cells, B-cell-depleted T cells, or PBMCs supplied cDNA or gDNA.

The CDR3 sequence is 15 residues long. Germline V lookup: CDR1 SGDLS, CDR2 YYNGEE. The V and J ends lost 4 bases and 4 bases, in that order; junction bases with no gene match: 4. Study processing details: From reference gene primer amplification, estimates of nucleated cell counts were derived. Method: immunoSEQ multiplex PCR; TCRdb's copy keeps in-frame clones and lacks some. Clone size and the V and J calls come from that table; the DNA yielded D and trimming. Among under 150,000 clones listed, about 88% were seen once. The TCR sequence derives from a man in his forties with acute or convalescent COVID-19. V is TRBV9 and J is TRBJ1-5, with 11 bases aligning to TRBD1. Sample: peripheral blood. CDR3 nucleotide sequence: TGTGCCAGCAGCTGGACAGGGGGCCGTAATCAGCCCCAGCATTTT. Its translation is CASSWTGGRNQPQHF.